Sequencing of this T cell receptor (beta chain) was carried out in a study of blood T cell repertoires in COVID-19. Looking at the study overall: Donors in the United States, Italy and Spain gave samples during acute or convalescent COVID-19. PBMCs, B-cell-depleted T cells, or T cells provided the cDNA or gDNA that made up the material.

Germline V lookup: CDR1 LNHDA, CDR2 SQIVND (reference sequence). The CDR3 has 16 amino acids. The V and J ends lost 5 bases and 2 bases, in that order; junction bases with no gene match: 8. Here immunoSEQ multiplex PCR was the method, and the copy in TCRdb shows in-frame clones only, minus some. The sample lists around 150,000 clones, 80% to 90% occurring once. This clonotype was obtained from a woman in her thirties or forties with acute or convalescent COVID-19. Input material: peripheral blood. This chain links TRBV19 with TRBJ1-5; 8 bases align to TRBD1. DNA for the CDR3: TGTGCCAGTAGTCACAGGGGGGGGTTAGGCAATCAGCCCCAGCATTTT. Translated, it gives CASSHRGGLGNQPQHF. The whole variable domain, remainder taken from reference TRBV19 and TRBJ1-5, is DGGITQSPKYLFRKEGQNVTLSCEQNLNHDAMYWYRQDPGQGLRLIYYSQIVNDFQKGDIAEGYSVSREKKESFPLTVTSAQKNPTAFYLCASSHRGGLGNQPQHFGDGTRLSIL.